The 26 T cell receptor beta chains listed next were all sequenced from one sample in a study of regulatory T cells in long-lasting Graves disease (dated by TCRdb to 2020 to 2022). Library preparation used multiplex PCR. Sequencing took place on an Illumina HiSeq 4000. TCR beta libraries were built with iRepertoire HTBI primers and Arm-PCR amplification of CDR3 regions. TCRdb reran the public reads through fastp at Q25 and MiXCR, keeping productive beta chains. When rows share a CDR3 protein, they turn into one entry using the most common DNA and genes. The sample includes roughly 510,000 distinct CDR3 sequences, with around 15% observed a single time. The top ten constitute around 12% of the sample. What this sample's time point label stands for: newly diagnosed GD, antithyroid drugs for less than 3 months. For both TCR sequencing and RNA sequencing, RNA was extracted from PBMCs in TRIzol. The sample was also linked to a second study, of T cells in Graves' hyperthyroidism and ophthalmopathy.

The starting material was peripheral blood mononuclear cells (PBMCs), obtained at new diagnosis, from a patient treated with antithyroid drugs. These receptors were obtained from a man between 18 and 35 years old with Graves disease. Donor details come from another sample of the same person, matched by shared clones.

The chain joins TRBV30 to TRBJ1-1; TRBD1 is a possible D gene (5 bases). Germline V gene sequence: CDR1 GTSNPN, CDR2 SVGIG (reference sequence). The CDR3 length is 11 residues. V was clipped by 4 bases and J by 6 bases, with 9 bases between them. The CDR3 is CAWTAGPEAFF. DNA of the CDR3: TGTGCCTGGACTGCGGGACCTGAAGCTTTCTTT.

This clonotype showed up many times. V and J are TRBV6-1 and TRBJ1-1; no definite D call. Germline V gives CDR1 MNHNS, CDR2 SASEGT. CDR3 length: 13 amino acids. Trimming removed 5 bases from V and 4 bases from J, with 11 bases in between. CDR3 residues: CASSHSGPTEAFF. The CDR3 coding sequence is TGTGCCAGCAGTCATTCAGGACCCACTGAAGCTTTCTTT.

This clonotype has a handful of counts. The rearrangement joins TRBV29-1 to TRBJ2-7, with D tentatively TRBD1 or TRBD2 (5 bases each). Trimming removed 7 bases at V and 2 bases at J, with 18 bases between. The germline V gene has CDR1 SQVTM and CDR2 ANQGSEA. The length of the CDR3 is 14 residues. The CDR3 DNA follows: TGCAGCGCCGGCCGGGGTCAGGGCGCCTACGAGCAGTACTTC. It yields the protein CSAGRGQGAYEQYF.

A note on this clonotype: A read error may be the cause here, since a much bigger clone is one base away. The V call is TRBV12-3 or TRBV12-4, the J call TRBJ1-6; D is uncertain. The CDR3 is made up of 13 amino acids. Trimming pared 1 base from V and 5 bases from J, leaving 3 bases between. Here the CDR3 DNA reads TGTGCCAGCAGTTTAGTGAATAATTCACCCCTCCACTTT. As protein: CASSLVNNSPLHF.

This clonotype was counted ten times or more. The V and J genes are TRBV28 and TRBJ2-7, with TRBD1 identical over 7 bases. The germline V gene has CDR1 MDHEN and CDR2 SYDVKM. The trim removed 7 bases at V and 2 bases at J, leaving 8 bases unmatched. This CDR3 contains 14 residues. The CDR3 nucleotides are TGTGCCAGCATCCCTCGGACAGGAACCTACGAGCAGTACTTC. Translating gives CASIPRTGTYEQYF.

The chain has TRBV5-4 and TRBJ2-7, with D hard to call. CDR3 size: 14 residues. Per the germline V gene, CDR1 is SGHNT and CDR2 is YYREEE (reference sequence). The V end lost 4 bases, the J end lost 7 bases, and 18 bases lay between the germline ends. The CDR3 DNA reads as TGTGCCAGCAGCCACCGCCAGAGGCCTATGGAGCAGTACTTC. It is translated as CASSHRQRPMEQYF.

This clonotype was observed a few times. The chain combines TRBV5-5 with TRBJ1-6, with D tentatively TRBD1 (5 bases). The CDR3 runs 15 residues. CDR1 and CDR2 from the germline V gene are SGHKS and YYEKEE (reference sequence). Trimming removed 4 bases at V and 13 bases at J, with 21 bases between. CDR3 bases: TGTGCCAGCAGCCTCCGGGACTGGGGTGTGGAGCCCCTCCACTTT. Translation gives CASSLRDWGVEPLHF.

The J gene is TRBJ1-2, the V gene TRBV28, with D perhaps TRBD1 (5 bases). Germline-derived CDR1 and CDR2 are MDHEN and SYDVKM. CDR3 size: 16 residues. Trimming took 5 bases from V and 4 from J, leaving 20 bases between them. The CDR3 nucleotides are TGTGCCAGCAGTATCAGGGCGTCCTGGGCGGTCTATGGCTACACCTTC. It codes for CASSIRASWAVYGYTF.

CDR3 nucleotides: TGTGCCAGCAGCATCACGGGAACGAAGCTGTTCTTC. As protein: CASSITGTKLFF. The gene calls are TRBV7-8 and TRBJ2-1; a possible D gene is TRBD2 (5 bases). Trimming shortened V by 5 bases and J by 15 bases, and 17 bases separated the two germline ends. CDR1 is SGHVS and CDR2 is FQNEAQ in the germline V gene. The CDR3 runs 12 residues.

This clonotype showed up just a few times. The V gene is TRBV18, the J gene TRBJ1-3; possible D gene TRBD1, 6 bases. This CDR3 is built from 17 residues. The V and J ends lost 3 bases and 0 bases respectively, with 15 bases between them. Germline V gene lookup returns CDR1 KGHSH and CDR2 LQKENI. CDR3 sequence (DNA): TGTGCCAGCTCACCCCGGGGGGCACAGGTCTCTGGAAACACCATATATTTT. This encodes CASSPRGAQVSGNTIYF. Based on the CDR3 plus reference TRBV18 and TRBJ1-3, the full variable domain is NAGVMQNPRHLVRRRGQEARLRCSPMKGHSHVYWYRQLPEEGLKFMVYLQKENIIDESGMPKERFSAEFPKEGPSILRIQQVVRGDSAAYFCASSPRGAQVSGNTIYFGEGSWLTVV.

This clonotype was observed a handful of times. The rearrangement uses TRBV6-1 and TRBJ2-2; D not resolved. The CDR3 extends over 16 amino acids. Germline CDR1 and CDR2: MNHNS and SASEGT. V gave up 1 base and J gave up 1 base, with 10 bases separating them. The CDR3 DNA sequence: TGTGCCAGCAGTGAAGAGGTGGGCCTGAACACCGGGGAGCTGTTTTTT. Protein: CASSEEVGLNTGELFF.

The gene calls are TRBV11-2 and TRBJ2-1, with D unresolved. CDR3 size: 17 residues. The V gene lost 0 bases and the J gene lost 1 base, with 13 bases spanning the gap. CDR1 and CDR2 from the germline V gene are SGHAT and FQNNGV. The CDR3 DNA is TGTGCCAGCAGCTTAGATCTACAGCTCCCTTCCTACAATGAGCAGTTCTTC. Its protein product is CASSLDLQLPSYNEQFF.

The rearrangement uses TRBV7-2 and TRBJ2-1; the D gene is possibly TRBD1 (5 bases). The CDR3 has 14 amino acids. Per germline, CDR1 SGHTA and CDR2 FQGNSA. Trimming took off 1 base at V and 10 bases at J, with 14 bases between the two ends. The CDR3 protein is CASSLGQSAREQFF. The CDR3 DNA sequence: TGTGCCAGCAGCTTAGGACAGTCGGCTAGGGAGCAGTTCTTC.

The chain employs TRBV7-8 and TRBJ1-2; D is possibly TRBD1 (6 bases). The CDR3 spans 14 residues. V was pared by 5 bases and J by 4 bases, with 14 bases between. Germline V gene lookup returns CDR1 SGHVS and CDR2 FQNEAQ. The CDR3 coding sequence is TGTGCCAGCAGCGGGATATGGGGGGCCTATGGCTACACCTTC. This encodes CASSGIWGAYGYTF.

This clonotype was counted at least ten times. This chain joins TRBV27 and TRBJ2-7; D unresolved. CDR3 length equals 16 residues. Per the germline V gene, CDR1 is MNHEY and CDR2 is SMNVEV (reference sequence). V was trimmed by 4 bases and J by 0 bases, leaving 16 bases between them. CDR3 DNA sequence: TGTGCCAGCAGTTCCTATTCAGCGAGCTTCTCCTACGAGCAGTACTTC. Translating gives CASSSYSASFSYEQYF.

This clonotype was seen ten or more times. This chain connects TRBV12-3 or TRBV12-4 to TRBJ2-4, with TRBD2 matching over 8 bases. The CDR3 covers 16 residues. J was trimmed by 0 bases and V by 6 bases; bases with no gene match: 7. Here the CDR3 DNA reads TGTGCCAGCAGCCGGGGGGGGGGGATAGCCAAAAACATTCAGTACTTC. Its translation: CASSRGGGIAKNIQYF.

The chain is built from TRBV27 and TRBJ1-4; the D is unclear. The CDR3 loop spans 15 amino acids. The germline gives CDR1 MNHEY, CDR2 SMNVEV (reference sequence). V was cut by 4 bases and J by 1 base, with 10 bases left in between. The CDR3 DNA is TGTGCCAGCAGTTGGGAGTTTGGAACTAATGAAAAACTGTTTTTT. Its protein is CASSWEFGTNEKLFF.

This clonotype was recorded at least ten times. CDR3: CASSWGTSGPQETQYF. CDR3 nucleotide sequence: TGCGCCAGCAGCTGGGGGACTAGCGGGCCTCAAGAGACCCAGTACTTC. The chain links TRBV5-1 to TRBJ2-5, with 12 bases matching TRBD2. The V gene's germline CDR1 is SGHRS and CDR2 YFSETQ. The CDR3 totals 16 residues. The trim removed 3 bases at V and 2 bases at J, leaving 5 bases unmatched.

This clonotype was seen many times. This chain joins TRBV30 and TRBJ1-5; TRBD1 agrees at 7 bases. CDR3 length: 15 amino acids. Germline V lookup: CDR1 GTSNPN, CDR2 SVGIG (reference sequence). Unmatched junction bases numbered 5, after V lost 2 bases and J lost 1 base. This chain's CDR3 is CAWSTTGRSNQPQHF. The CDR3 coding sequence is TGTGCCTGGAGTACGACAGGGCGGAGCAATCAGCCCCAGCATTTT. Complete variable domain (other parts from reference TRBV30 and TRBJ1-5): SQTIHQWPATLVQPVGSPLSLECTVEGTSNPNLYWYRQAAGRGLQLLFYSVGIGQISSEVPQNLSASRPQDRQFILSSKKLLLSDSGFYLCAWSTTGRSNQPQHFGDGTRLSIL.

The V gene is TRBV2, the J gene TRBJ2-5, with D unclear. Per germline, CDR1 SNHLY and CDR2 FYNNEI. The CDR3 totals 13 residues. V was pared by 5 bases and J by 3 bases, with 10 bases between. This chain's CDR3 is CASSILGEETQYF. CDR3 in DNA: TGTGCCAGCAGTATACTGGGCGAAGAGACCCAGTACTTC.

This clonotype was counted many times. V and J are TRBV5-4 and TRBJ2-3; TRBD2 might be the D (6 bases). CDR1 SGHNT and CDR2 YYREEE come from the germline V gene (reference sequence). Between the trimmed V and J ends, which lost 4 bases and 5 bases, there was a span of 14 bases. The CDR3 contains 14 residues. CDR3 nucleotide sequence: TGTGCCAGCAGCCTACCGGGAGCCCAAGATACGCAGTATTTT. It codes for CASSLPGAQDTQYF.

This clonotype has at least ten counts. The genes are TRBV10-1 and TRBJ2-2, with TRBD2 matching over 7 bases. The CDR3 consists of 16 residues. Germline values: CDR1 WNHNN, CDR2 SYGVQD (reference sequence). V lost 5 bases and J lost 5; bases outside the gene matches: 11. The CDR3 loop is CASSPGRGSLTGELFF. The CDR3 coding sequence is TGCGCCAGCAGTCCGGGGCGCGGGAGTCTGACCGGGGAGCTGTTTTTT.

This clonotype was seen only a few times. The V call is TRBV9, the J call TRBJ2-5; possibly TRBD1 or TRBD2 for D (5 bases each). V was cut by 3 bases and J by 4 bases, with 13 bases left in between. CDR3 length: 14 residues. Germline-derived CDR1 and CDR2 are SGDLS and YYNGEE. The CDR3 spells CASSGGRGGETQYF. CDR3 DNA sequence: TGTGCCAGCAGCGGGGGGAGAGGAGGAGAGACCCAGTACTTC.

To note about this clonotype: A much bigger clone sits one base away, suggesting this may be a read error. CDR3 amino acids: CANSRRPTSGSILEQFF. Written as DNA, the CDR3 is TGTGCCAACAGCCGGAGGCCGACTAGCGGTTCCATACTCGAGCAGTTCTTC. The genes are TRBV3-1 and TRBJ2-1; 9 positions agree with TRBD2. Germline V gives CDR1 LGHDT, CDR2 YNNKEL (reference sequence). The CDR3 is 17 residues long.

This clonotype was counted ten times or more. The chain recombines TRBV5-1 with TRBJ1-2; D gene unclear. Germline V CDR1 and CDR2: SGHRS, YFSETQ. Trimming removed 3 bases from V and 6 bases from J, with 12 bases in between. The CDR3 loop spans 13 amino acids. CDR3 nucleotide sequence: TGCGCCAGCAGCTCTACAGAGTCGCATGGCTACACCTTC. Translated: CASSSTESHGYTF.

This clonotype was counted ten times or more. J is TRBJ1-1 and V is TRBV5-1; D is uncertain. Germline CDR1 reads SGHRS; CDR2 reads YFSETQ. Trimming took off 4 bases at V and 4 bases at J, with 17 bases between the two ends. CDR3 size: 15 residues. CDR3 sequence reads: CASSTDERMGTEAFF. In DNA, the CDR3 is TGCGCCAGCAGCACCGACGAGAGAATGGGCACTGAAGCTTTCTTT.